A selection of T cell receptor beta chains follows, all from one sample in a study of blood T cell repertoires in COVID-19. Libraries were prepared by immunoSEQ multiplex PCR; TCRdb keeps only in-frame clonotypes and omits some of them. The repertoire holds over 110,000 clones, with 70% to 85% as singletons. Sequences were obtained from peripheral blood. The origin of the receptors is a man aged 55 to 70 with active or convalescent COVID-19. Each CDR3 is given with its conserved first and last residue. The D gene is left open where the match is weak. The size field is filled for only some rows; it gives once, few, many or a size class.

clone_size: once
v_call: TRBV2
d_call: .
j_call: TRBJ1-4
cdr3_nt: TGTGCCAGCAGGCGGACAGAGGTTAATGAAAAACTGTTTTTT
cdr3_aa: CASRRTEVNEKLFF

clone_size: few
v_call: TRBV5-8
d_call: TRBD1
j_call: TRBJ1-1
cdr3_nt: TGTGCCAGCAGGTCCCGGGGACAGTGGGACACTGAAGCTTTCTTT
cdr3_aa: CASRSRGQWDTEAFF

clone_size: .
v_call: TRBV18
d_call: .
j_call: TRBJ1-6
cdr3_nt: TGTGCCAGCTCACCCGGCCAGGGGAATTCACCCCTCCACTTT
cdr3_aa: CASSPGQGNSPLHF

clone_size: .
v_call: TRBV5-1
d_call: .
j_call: TRBJ1-2
cdr3_nt: TGCGCCAGCAGCGAGGTCCAGGGGCGACTAAACTATGGCTACACCTTC
cdr3_aa: CASSEVQGRLNYGYTF

clone_size: .
v_call: TRBV18
d_call: .
j_call: TRBJ2-7
cdr3_nt: TGTGCCAGCTCACCAGGGCAGGGGAGCTCCTACGAGCAGTACTTC
cdr3_aa: CASSPGQGSSYEQYF

clone_size: .
v_call: TRBV4-3
d_call: TRBD1
j_call: TRBJ1-2
cdr3_nt: TGCGCCAGCAGCCAAGAAGTTACAGGGGCGGTCGGAAACTATGGCTACACCTTC
cdr3_aa: CASSQEVTGAVGNYGYTF

clone_size: .
v_call: TRBV5-6
d_call: TRBD1
j_call: TRBJ1-1
cdr3_nt: TGTGCCAGCAACACAGGGGTAATGAACACTGAAGCTTTCTTT
cdr3_aa: CASNTGVMNTEAFF

clone_size: .
v_call: TRBV19
d_call: .
j_call: TRBJ1-5
cdr3_nt: TGTGCCAGTAGTATAGTTAGGAGTACGGATCAGCCCCAGCATTTT
cdr3_aa: CASSIVRSTDQPQHF

clone_size: .
v_call: TRBV15
d_call: .
j_call: TRBJ1-5
cdr3_nt: TGTGCCACCAGCGCAGGGGTTATCAATCAGCCCCAGCATTTT
cdr3_aa: CATSAGVINQPQHF

clone_size: .
v_call: TRBV18
d_call: .
j_call: TRBJ1-1
cdr3_nt: TGTGCCAGCTCACCCGGGAGTGCCACTGAAGCTTTCTTT
cdr3_aa: CASSPGSATEAFF

clone_size: .
v_call: TRBV4-1
d_call: TRBD1
j_call: TRBJ2-1
cdr3_nt: TGCGCCAGCAGCCAAGCAGACAGGGACCGCAATGAGCAGTTCTTC
cdr3_aa: CASSQADRDRNEQFF

clone_size: .
v_call: TRBV27
d_call: TRBD2
j_call: TRBJ2-5
cdr3_nt: TGTGCCAGCAGTTCCGAGACTAGCGGTTGGGAGACCCAGTACTTC
cdr3_aa: CASSSETSGWETQYF

clone_size: .
v_call: TRBV7-9
d_call: .
j_call: TRBJ1-1
cdr3_nt: TGTGCCAGCAGCCCTTCTCCGAACACTGAAGCTTTCTTT
cdr3_aa: CASSPSPNTEAFF

clone_size: .
v_call: TRBV7-2
d_call: .
j_call: TRBJ1-2
cdr3_nt: TGTGCCAGCAGCTTAGGGCAGCCGGGGGAGGGCTATGGCTACACCTTC
cdr3_aa: CASSLGQPGEGYGYTF

clone_size: .
v_call: TRBV7-6
d_call: .
j_call: TRBJ2-1
cdr3_nt: TGTGCCAGCAGCCTAGGACAGTCGGGCCTCTACAATGAGCAGTTCTTC
cdr3_aa: CASSLGQSGLYNEQFF

clone_size: .
v_call: TRBV29-1
d_call: .
j_call: TRBJ2-5
cdr3_nt: TGCAGCGTTGAGGGACACCAGCCGGCCCAGTACTTC
cdr3_aa: CSVEGHQPAQYF

clone_size: .
v_call: TRBV29-1
d_call: .
j_call: TRBJ1-2
cdr3_nt: TGCAGCGACAGAGCCCCCTATGGCTACACCTTC
cdr3_aa: CSDRAPYGYTF

clone_size: few
v_call: TRBV5-6
d_call: TRBD1
j_call: TRBJ2-3
cdr3_nt: TGTGCCAGCAGCTTAACAGGGGGCATAACAGATACGCAGTATTTT
cdr3_aa: CASSLTGGITDTQYF

clone_size: .
v_call: TRBV18
d_call: .
j_call: TRBJ1-3
cdr3_nt: TGTGCCAGCTCACCACAGGGGATGGGGAACACCATATATTTT
cdr3_aa: CASSPQGMGNTIYF

clone_size: .
v_call: TRBV14
d_call: .
j_call: TRBJ1-2
cdr3_nt: TGTGCCAGCAGCCCGACTTCGGGGGACGGCTATGGCTACACCTTC
cdr3_aa: CASSPTSGDGYGYTF

clone_size: .
v_call: TRBV28
d_call: TRBD2
j_call: TRBJ2-1
cdr3_nt: TGTGCCAGCAGTCAACTACCTAGCGGGGAAAACAATGAGCAGTTCTTC
cdr3_aa: CASSQLPSGENNEQFF

clone_size: .
v_call: TRBV11-3
d_call: TRBD1
j_call: TRBJ1-1
cdr3_nt: TGTGCCAGCAGCAGCTACAGGGGTTACACTGAAGCTTTCTTT
cdr3_aa: CASSSYRGYTEAFF

clone_size: .
v_call: TRBV6-2/TRBV6-3
d_call: .
j_call: TRBJ1-1
cdr3_nt: TGTGCCAGCAGTTACTCCCGACGGGGAGCTTTCTTT
cdr3_aa: CASSYSRRGAFF

clone_size: .
v_call: TRBV19
d_call: TRBD1
j_call: TRBJ1-1
cdr3_nt: TGTGCCAGTACTTTCCCCACCCCGACAGGGGGTTTGAGGGACACTGAAGCTTTCTTT
cdr3_aa: CASTFPTPTGGLRDTEAFF

clone_size: .
v_call: TRBV5-5
d_call: TRBD1
j_call: TRBJ2-1
cdr3_nt: TGTGCCAGCACGAGCCCGGACAGGGGAGGCAATGAGCAGTTCTTC
cdr3_aa: CASTSPDRGGNEQFF

clone_size: .
v_call: TRBV7-8
d_call: .
j_call: TRBJ2-7
cdr3_nt: TGTGCCAGCAGCTCTACCCCCGACAGATACTACTACGAGCAGTACTTC
cdr3_aa: CASSSTPDRYYYEQYF

clone_size: .
v_call: TRBV14
d_call: .
j_call: TRBJ1-1
cdr3_nt: TGTGCCAGCAGCCAAGTGGAAAGGGGAGGGACTGAAGCTTTCTTT
cdr3_aa: CASSQVERGGTEAFF

clone_size: .
v_call: TRBV5-4
d_call: TRBD1
j_call: TRBJ1-1
cdr3_nt: TGTGCCAGCGGAAGGGGGCGCGAGACTGAAGCTTTCTTT
cdr3_aa: CASGRGRETEAFF

clone_size: .
v_call: TRBV19
d_call: TRBD1
j_call: TRBJ1-5
cdr3_nt: TGTGCCAGTAGCCTCGACAGGGGGCGAAATCAGCCCCAGCATTTT
cdr3_aa: CASSLDRGRNQPQHF

clone_size: .
v_call: TRBV4-1
d_call: .
j_call: TRBJ1-2
cdr3_nt: TGCGCCAGCAGCCAAGGCCCACGTTTAACAGGGTTTCGTGGCTACACCTTC
cdr3_aa: CASSQGPRLTGFRGYTF

clone_size: .
v_call: TRBV7-8
d_call: TRBD1
j_call: TRBJ1-3
cdr3_nt: TGTGCCAGCACCCGAGGGACAGTCTCTGGAAACACCATATATTTT
cdr3_aa: CASTRGTVSGNTIYF

clone_size: few
v_call: TRBV7-8
d_call: .
j_call: TRBJ1-3
cdr3_nt: TGTGCCAGCAGCTTCAGACAGGCTGACTCTGGAAACACCATATATTTT
cdr3_aa: CASSFRQADSGNTIYF

clone_size: .
v_call: TRBV7-2
d_call: TRBD1
j_call: TRBJ1-2
cdr3_nt: TGTGCCAGCCTTGTACGACAGGGAAGCCATGGCTACACCTTC
cdr3_aa: CASLVRQGSHGYTF

clone_size: .
v_call: TRBV5-8
d_call: .
j_call: TRBJ2-5
cdr3_nt: TGTGCCAGCAGCTTCCCTCAAGAGACCCAGTACTTC
cdr3_aa: CASSFPQETQYF

clone_size: .
v_call: TRBV30
d_call: .
j_call: TRBJ1-1
cdr3_nt: TGTGCCTGGAGTGTCGGGGGTCACACTGAAGCTTTCTTT
cdr3_aa: CAWSVGGHTEAFF

clone_size: .
v_call: TRBV27
d_call: TRBD1
j_call: TRBJ2-3
cdr3_nt: TGTGCCAGCAGTTCGACAGGGTGGGATACGCAGTATTTT
cdr3_aa: CASSSTGWDTQYF

clone_size: once
v_call: TRBV11-2
d_call: TRBD2
j_call: TRBJ2-3
cdr3_nt: TGTGCCAGCAGCTTAGTCCCCCGACTAGCGGGGGGAGAGGATACGCAGTATTTT
cdr3_aa: CASSLVPRLAGGEDTQYF

clone_size: .
v_call: TRBV6-2/TRBV6-3
d_call: .
j_call: TRBJ1-2
cdr3_nt: TGTGCCAGCAGTTACAACAGGGAAACCTATGGCTACACCTTC
cdr3_aa: CASSYNRETYGYTF

clone_size: once
v_call: TRBV5-8
d_call: TRBD2
j_call: TRBJ2-3
cdr3_nt: TGTGCCAGCAGCAGGGGACTAGCGGGAGCCTTAGATACGCAGTATTTT
cdr3_aa: CASSRGLAGALDTQYF

clone_size: .
v_call: TRBV5-1
d_call: .
j_call: TRBJ1-2
cdr3_nt: TGCGCCAGCAGCTTGGCGGACTATGGCTACACCTTC
cdr3_aa: CASSLADYGYTF

clone_size: .
v_call: TRBV2
d_call: TRBD1
j_call: TRBJ1-1
cdr3_nt: TGTGCCAGCAGGACTCAGGGGGCCGGGACTGAAGCTTTCTTT
cdr3_aa: CASRTQGAGTEAFF

clone_size: .
v_call: TRBV19
d_call: TRBD1
j_call: TRBJ1-2
cdr3_nt: TGTGCCAGTAGTATAGGGCTTGTCCTAGGGACAGATGATGGCTACACCTTC
cdr3_aa: CASSIGLVLGTDDGYTF

clone_size: .
v_call: TRBV27
d_call: TRBD2
j_call: TRBJ2-3
cdr3_nt: TGTGCCAGCAGTTGGGCCGCCGGGACTAGCGTGTCAGATACGCAGTATTTT
cdr3_aa: CASSWAAGTSVSDTQYF

clone_size: .
v_call: TRBV18
d_call: .
j_call: TRBJ1-5
cdr3_nt: TGTGCCAGCTCACTAAGTCAGAATCAGCCCCAGCATTTT
cdr3_aa: CASSLSQNQPQHF

clone_size: once
v_call: TRBV3-1/TRBV3-2
d_call: TRBD2
j_call: TRBJ2-1
cdr3_nt: TGTGCCAGCAGCCAAGAAGGGGGACTAGTGGGCAATGAGCAGTTCTTC
cdr3_aa: CASSQEGGLVGNEQFF

clone_size: .
v_call: TRBV19
d_call: .
j_call: TRBJ2-2
cdr3_nt: TGTGCCAGTATCACACAGGGAACCGGGGAGCTGTTTTTT
cdr3_aa: CASITQGTGELFF

clone_size: .
v_call: TRBV7-2
d_call: .
j_call: TRBJ2-3
cdr3_nt: TGTGCCAGCAGCTTAGCGCCTACCGCAGATACGCAGTATTTT
cdr3_aa: CASSLAPTADTQYF

clone_size: .
v_call: TRBV27
d_call: .
j_call: TRBJ1-2
cdr3_nt: TGTGCCAGCAGTTTCTCGGGGTCTAACTATGGCTACACCTTC
cdr3_aa: CASSFSGSNYGYTF

clone_size: .
v_call: TRBV19
d_call: .
j_call: TRBJ1-2
cdr3_nt: TGTGCCACCGAGCATGCTAACTATGGCTACACCTTC
cdr3_aa: CATEHANYGYTF

clone_size: .
v_call: TRBV2
d_call: .
j_call: TRBJ1-4
cdr3_nt: TGTGCCAGCCTTATTGGAGGGTTGGCGAATGAAAAACTGTTTTTT
cdr3_aa: CASLIGGLANEKLFF

clone_size: .
v_call: TRBV25-1
d_call: .
j_call: TRBJ1-1
cdr3_nt: TGTGCCAGCAGGAAGACGGGGATGAACACTGAAGCTTTCTTT
cdr3_aa: CASRKTGMNTEAFF

clone_size: .
v_call: TRBV5-1
d_call: TRBD2
j_call: TRBJ2-6
cdr3_nt: TGCGCCAGCAGCTTGTCGGCTAGCGGGTTCTCTGGGGCCAACGTCCTGACTTTC
cdr3_aa: CASSLSASGFSGANVLTF

clone_size: .
v_call: TRBV4-1
d_call: TRBD1
j_call: TRBJ1-3
cdr3_nt: TGCGCCAGCAGCCGAGTACCGGGACAGGACTCTGGAAACACCATATATTTT
cdr3_aa: CASSRVPGQDSGNTIYF

clone_size: .
v_call: TRBV13
d_call: TRBD2
j_call: TRBJ2-2
cdr3_nt: TGTGCCAGCAGCCTCGAGCGAGACAGGAGAGGACTAGCGTCTAACGGGGAGCTGTTTTTT
cdr3_aa: CASSLERDRRGLASNGELFF